This TCR beta chain was captured by sequencing in a study of cytomegalovirus exposure and HLA in healthy donors (dated by TCRdb to the late 2010s). With respect to the entire study: A later analysis indicated that the 130 or so validation repertoires were generated on the platform also employed for the approximately 670 repertoires of the first cohort. The study aimed to test whether signatures of past pathogen exposure could be identified by cataloging public T cell receptors. In addition to the first cohort of around 670 subjects, a separate validation cohort of 130 or so different subjects was used. To predict cytomegalovirus infection status, the study brought together high-throughput TCR immunosequencing, statistical association of individual TCRs with disease status, and machine learning.

Separate from the roughly 650-subject first cohort, the validation cohort of more than 90 subjects was the group to which the donors belonged. V loses 6 bases at its end and J loses 7 bases; junction bases beyond the gene matches: 6. The CDR3 runs 13 residues from the cysteine to the phenylalanine. The retained sequence is limited to the CDR3, 39 bases, with the frame set at the first base. CDR1 and CDR2, looked up from the germline V gene (reference sequence), are LNHDA and SQIVND. Worth noting for this clone: Its antigen has not been determined. Base qualities are not provided; no much larger clone lies one nucleotide away.

The research as a whole found: Subsequent analysis determined that TCRs grouped into clusters in the first cohort also showed a tendency toward co-occurrence across the 120 or so validation repertoires, and approximately 93% of cluster scores exceeded 0. In the study, 150 to 200 TCR beta chains were listed as associated with cytomegalovirus. A few of the identified cytomegalovirus-associated TCR beta chains were confirmed in vitro to be specific for cytomegalovirus antigens. Most TCR sequences were seen in very few donors, while some public TCRs were found in many individuals. All 120 or so repertoires were used to score co-occurrence in the validation cohort in a later analysis, because that analysis had no HLA typing for the cohort. According to the authors, the approach could potentially be generalized to other disease states and immunological phenotypes. The classifier was reported to diagnose cytomegalovirus status with high specificity and sensitivity in both the original and validation cohorts.

The library relied on the immunoSEQ multiplex PCR assay. As for the authors' bioinformatics: To diagnose cytomegalovirus status from the catalog of TCR beta chain sequences, a statistical classification framework was built. The table comes from immuneACCESS by way of TCRdb, which keeps in-frame sequences with V and J called. Part of the clones is missing from these tables; in studies checked, under half for an unresolved V gene and the rest for unknown reasons. The V and J calls and clone size come from that table; D and trimming were worked out from the DNA. The sample profile shows tens of thousands of clones; roughly 94% of them were found once. The top ten clones comprise under 3% of the sample.

This receptor was identified in a man aged 18-30 years in good health and CMV-seronegative. The chain links TRBV19 with TRBJ1-2; 9 middle bases align to TRBD1. What was sequenced was PBMCs. DNA sequence: TGTGCCAGTAGGACAGGGGGATCGGCTGGCTACACCTTC. This yields the protein CASRTGGSAGYTF.